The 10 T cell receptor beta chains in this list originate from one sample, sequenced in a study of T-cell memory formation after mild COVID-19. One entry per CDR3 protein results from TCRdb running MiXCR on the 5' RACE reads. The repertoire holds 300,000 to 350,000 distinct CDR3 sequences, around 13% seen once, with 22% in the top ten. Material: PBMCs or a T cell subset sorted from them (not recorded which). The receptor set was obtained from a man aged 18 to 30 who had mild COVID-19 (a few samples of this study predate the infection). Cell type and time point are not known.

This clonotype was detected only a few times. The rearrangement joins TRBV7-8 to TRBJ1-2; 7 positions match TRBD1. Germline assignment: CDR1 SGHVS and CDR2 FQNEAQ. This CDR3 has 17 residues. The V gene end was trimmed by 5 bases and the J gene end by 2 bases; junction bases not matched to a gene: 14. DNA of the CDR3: TGTGCCAGCAGCGCGCGACTCTCGGACAGGCTAAACTATGGCTACACCTTC. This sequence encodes CASSARLSDRLNYGYTF.

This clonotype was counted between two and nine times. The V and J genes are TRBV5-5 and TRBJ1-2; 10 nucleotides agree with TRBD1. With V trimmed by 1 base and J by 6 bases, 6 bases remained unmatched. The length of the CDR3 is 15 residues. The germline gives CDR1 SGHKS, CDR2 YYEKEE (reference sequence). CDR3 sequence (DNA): TGTGCCAGCAGCTTGTCGGGACAGGGGTTGGATGGCTACACCTTC. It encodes CASSLSGQGLDGYTF.

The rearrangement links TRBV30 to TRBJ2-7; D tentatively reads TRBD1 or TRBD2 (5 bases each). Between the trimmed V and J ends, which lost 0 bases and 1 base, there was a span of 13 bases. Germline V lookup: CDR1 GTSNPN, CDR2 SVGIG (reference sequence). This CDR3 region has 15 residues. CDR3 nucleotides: TGTGCCTGGAGTGTACCGGGACGGTTGTCCTACGAGCAGTACTTC. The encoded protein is CAWSVPGRLSYEQYF.

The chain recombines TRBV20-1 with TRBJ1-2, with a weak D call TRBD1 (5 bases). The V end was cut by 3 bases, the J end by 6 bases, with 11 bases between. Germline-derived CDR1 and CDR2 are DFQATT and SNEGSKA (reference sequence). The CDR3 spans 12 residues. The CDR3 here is CSASAGVDGYTF. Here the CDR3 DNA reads TGCAGTGCTAGCGCGGGGGTTGATGGCTACACCTTC.

CDR3 loop: CASSPTGAYGSEQFF. The CDR3 region has the DNA TGTGCCAGCAGCCCCACAGGGGCCTATGGGTCCGAGCAGTTCTTC. The rearrangement joins TRBV5-4 to TRBJ2-1; 7 bases are shared with TRBD1. V was clipped by 4 bases and J by 10 bases; unmatched bases: 14. This CDR3 comprises 15 residues. The germline CDR1 and CDR2 sequences are SGHNT and YYREEE (reference sequence).

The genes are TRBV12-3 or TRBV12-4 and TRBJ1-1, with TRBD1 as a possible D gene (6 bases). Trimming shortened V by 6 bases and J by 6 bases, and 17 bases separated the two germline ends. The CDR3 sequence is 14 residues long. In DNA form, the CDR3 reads TGTGCCAGCAGCCCCCGCAGGGGTGTCGCTGAAGCTTTCTTT. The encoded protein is CASSPRRGVAEAFF.

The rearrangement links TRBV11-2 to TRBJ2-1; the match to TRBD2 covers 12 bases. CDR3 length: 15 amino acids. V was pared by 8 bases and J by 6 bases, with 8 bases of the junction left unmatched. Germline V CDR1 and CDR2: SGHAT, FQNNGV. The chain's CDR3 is CASGSTSGGTNEQFF. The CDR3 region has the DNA TGTGCCAGCGGATCGACTAGCGGGGGTACCAATGAGCAGTTCTTC.

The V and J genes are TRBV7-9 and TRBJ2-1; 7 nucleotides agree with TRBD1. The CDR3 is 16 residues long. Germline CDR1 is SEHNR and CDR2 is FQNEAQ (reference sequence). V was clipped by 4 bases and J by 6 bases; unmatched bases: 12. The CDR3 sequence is CASSSYRGIERNEQFF. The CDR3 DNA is TGTGCCAGCAGCTCATACAGGGGAATAGAGCGCAATGAGCAGTTCTTC. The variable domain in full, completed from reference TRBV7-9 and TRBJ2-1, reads DTGVSQNPRHKITKRGQNVTFRCDPISEHNRLYWYRQTLGQGPEFLTYFQNEAQLEKSRLLSDRFSAERPKGSFSTLEIQRTEQGDSAMYLCASSSYRGIERNEQFFGPGTRLTVL.

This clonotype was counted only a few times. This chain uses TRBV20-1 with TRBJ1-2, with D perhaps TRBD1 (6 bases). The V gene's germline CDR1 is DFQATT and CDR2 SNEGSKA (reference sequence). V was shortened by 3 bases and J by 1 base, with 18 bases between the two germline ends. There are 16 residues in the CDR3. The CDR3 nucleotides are TGCAGTGCTAGCGCGCTCCGGGACACATTTAACTATGGCTACACCTTC. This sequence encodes CSASALRDTFNYGYTF.

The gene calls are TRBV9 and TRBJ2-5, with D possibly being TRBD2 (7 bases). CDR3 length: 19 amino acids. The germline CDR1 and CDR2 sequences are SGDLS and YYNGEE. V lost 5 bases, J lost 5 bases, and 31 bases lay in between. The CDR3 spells CASSSGPGGDGGGGETQYF. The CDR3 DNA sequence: TGTGCCAGCAGTTCCGGACCTGGGGGTGACGGCGGGGGCGGGGAGACCCAGTACTTC.